These 14 T cell receptor beta chains were all obtained from the same sample, sequenced in a study of T cell responses to AZD1222 COVID-19 vaccine. The assay was immunoSEQ multiplex PCR, and TCRdb's table has in-frame clones only and misses some. The sample shows around 99,000 clones, roughly nine tenths of them seen only once. Material: peripheral blood, obtained 28 days after the second AZD1222 dose. These receptors originate from an adult who received the AZD1222 COVID-19 vaccine.

This clone was counted once. The V and J genes are TRBV6-2 or TRBV6-3 and TRBJ2-7, with D hard to call. There are 11 residues in the CDR3. Between the trimmed V and J ends, which lost 5 bases and 0 bases, there was a span of 2 bases. The germline gives CDR1 MNHEY, CDR2 SVGEGT. CDR3 sequence (DNA): TGTGCCAGCAGTCCCTCCTACGAGCAGTACTTC. Encoded protein: CASSPSYEQYF.

This clone was seen once. This chain joins TRBV28 and TRBJ2-2; D is unclear. Germline loops: CDR1 MDHEN, CDR2 SYDVKM. This CDR3 comprises 12 residues. V gave up 2 bases and J gave up 5 bases, with 3 bases separating them. The CDR3 loop reads CASSLRTGELFF. As DNA, the CDR3 is TGTGCCAGCAGTTTACGTACCGGGGAGCTGTTTTTT.

The chain carries TRBV18 and TRBJ2-1; TRBD2 matches at 14 bases. The germline V gene encodes CDR1 KGHSH and CDR2 LQKENI. V lost 2 bases and J lost 6; bases outside the gene matches: 0. The CDR3 is made up of 15 amino acids. CDR3 sequence: CASSPGLAGGNEQFF. The CDR3 DNA reads as TGTGCCAGCTCACCAGGACTAGCGGGAGGCAATGAGCAGTTCTTC. Full variable domain (remainder filled in from reference TRBV18 and TRBJ2-1): NAGVMQNPRHLVRRRGQEARLRCSPMKGHSHVYWYRQLPEEGLKFMVYLQKENIIDESGMPKERFSAEFPKEGPSILRIQQVVRGDSAAYFCASSPGLAGGNEQFFGPGTRLTVL.

The chain is built from TRBV28 and TRBJ1-6, with D hard to call. Looked up from germline, CDR1 is MDHEN and CDR2 is SYDVKM. V shed 2 bases and J shed 5 bases, with 10 bases lying between them. CDR3 length equals 15 residues. CDR3 loop: CASSLLGVHNSPLHF. CDR3 coding DNA: TGTGCCAGCAGTTTACTCGGGGTACATAATTCACCCCTCCACTTT. Full variable domain (missing parts from reference TRBV28 and TRBJ1-6): DVKVTQSSRYLVKRTGEKVFLECVQDMDHENMFWYRQDPGLGLRLIYFSYDVKMKEKGDIPEGYSVSREKKERFSLILESASTNQTSMYLCASSLLGVHNSPLHFGNGTRLTVT.

The V and J genes are TRBV5-4 and TRBJ2-1, with 7 bases matching TRBD2. The CDR3 has 16 amino acids. Germline trimming cut 0 bases from V and 4 bases from J; bases unmatched to any gene: 7. Germline CDR1 SGHNT, CDR2 YYREEE (reference sequence). CDR3 sequence (DNA): TGTGCCAGCAGCTTGGTAGGACTAGTGAAGTACAATGAGCAGTTCTTC. This gives the protein CASSLVGLVKYNEQFF.

The chain employs TRBV3-1 (or the pseudogene TRBV3-2) and TRBJ2-7; D may correspond to TRBD1 or TRBD2 (5 bases each). Per germline, CDR1 LGHDT and CDR2 YNNKEL (reference sequence). The CDR3 runs 13 residues. The germline V and J ends were trimmed by 0 bases and 12 bases, with 15 bases remaining between them. The DNA for the CDR3 is TGTGCCAGCAGCCAAGAAGGGACCCGGCGCACGTACTTC. The encoded protein is CASSQEGTRRTYF.

CDR3 sequence: CASTSGQDNYGYTF. The CDR3 DNA follows: TGTGCCAGCACGTCGGGACAGGATAACTATGGCTACACCTTC. The chain links TRBV5-4 to TRBJ1-2; 8 positions agree with TRBD1. The CDR3 has 14 amino acids. CDR1 and CDR2 (germline): SGHNT, YYREEE (reference sequence). Trimming took 6 bases from V and 1 from J; bases not matched to a gene: 5. Supplemented by reference TRBV5-4 and TRBJ1-2, the full variable domain reads ETGVTQSPTHLIKTRGQQVTLRCSSQSGHNTVSWYQQALGQGPQFIFQYYREEENGRGNFPPRFSGLQFPNYSSELNVNALELDDSALYLCASTSGQDNYGYTFGSGTRLTVV.

V and J are TRBV9 and TRBJ1-1; a possible D gene is TRBD1 (5 bases). The CDR3 covers 14 residues. The germline gives CDR1 SGDLS, CDR2 YYNGEE. V was pared by 0 bases and J by 7 bases, with 13 bases between. Written as DNA, the CDR3 is TGTGCCAGCAGCGTAGAGCCCGGGGGAGGTGAAGCTTTCTTT. Residues: CASSVEPGGGEAFF.

This chain connects TRBV21-1 to TRBJ2-5. TRBV21-1 is a recognized pseudogene. This CDR3 contains 15 residues. The CDR3: CASSSPASFQETQYF. DNA for the CDR3: TGTGCCAGCAGCTCCCCGGCCAGTTTCCAAGAGACCCAGTACTTC.

The rearrangement joins TRBV6-5 to TRBJ2-3; D gene unclear. The CDR3 sequence is 14 residues long. Trimming left V 5 bases short and J 0 bases short, with 9 bases between. Looked up from germline, CDR1 is MNHEY and CDR2 is SVGAGI. For the CDR3, the DNA is TGTGCCAGCAGTCAACTGTTGAGCACAGATACGCAGTATTTT. As protein: CASSQLLSTDTQYF.

The chain has TRBV28 and TRBJ2-1; 15 positions agree with TRBD2. This CDR3 comprises 16 residues. The germline V gene encodes CDR1 MDHEN and CDR2 SYDVKM. V was clipped by 6 bases and J by 7 bases; unmatched bases: 7. DNA of the CDR3: TGTGCCAGCAGAGAGGGACTAGCGGGAGGAGAGAATGAGCAGTTCTTC. Translation gives CASREGLAGGENEQFF.

The V gene is TRBV5-8, the J gene TRBJ1-5; possible D gene TRBD1, 6 bases. Trimming stripped 2 bases from V and 1 base from J, with 10 bases between. The germline V gene has CDR1 SGHTS and CDR2 YDEGEE. The CDR3 spans 15 residues. CDR3 in DNA: TGTGCCAGCAGCTTTGGGGGGGCGAGCAATCAGCCCCAGCATTTT. The encoded protein is CASSFGGASNQPQHF.

This rearrangement joins TRBV19 to TRBJ2-1; maybe TRBD2 (6 bases). CDR1 and CDR2 from the germline V gene are LNHDA and SQIVND (reference sequence). V lost 4 bases to trimming and J lost 7 bases, with 17 bases between them. The CDR3 loop spans 15 amino acids. CDR3 DNA sequence: TGTGCCAGTAGTACCCCCGGGACTCCCTTAAATGAGCAGTTCTTC. It encodes CASSTPGTPLNEQFF.

The chain employs TRBV3-1 (or the pseudogene TRBV3-2) and TRBJ2-1; TRBD2 agrees at 10 bases. This CDR3 comprises 16 residues. The J segment lost 7 bases and the V segment lost 3 bases, leaving 9 bases of the junction unmatched. Germline CDR1 reads LGHDT; CDR2 reads YNNKEL (reference sequence). The CDR3 is CASSHSSASGSNEQFF. In DNA, the CDR3 is TGTGCCAGCAGCCATTCCTCGGCTAGCGGGAGTAATGAGCAGTTCTTC.